This T cell receptor beta chain was captured by sequencing in a study of blood T cell repertoires in COVID-19. Study context: Samples of COVID-19 (acute and convalescent) were obtained from the United States, Italy and Spain.

Methods used by the authors: Cell counts per sample came from amplifying reference gene primers. Produced via immunoSEQ multiplex PCR; TCRdb's table is partial and in-frame only. The V and J calls and clone size are taken from that table; D and trimming were inferred from the DNA. The table includes around 200,000 clones, about four fifths detected once. The CDR3 consists of 14 residues. CDR1 is GTSNPN, CDR2 SVGIG, per germline (reference sequence). The ends lost 2 bases at V and 7 bases at J; junction bases unmatched: 5. The chain is built from TRBV30 and TRBJ1-5, with 10 bases that match TRBD1. This receptor was taken from a human donor with acute or convalescent COVID-19. The donor label of this sample is uncertain. The source material was peripheral blood. The CDR3, as DNA: TGTGCCTGGAGTAGGGACAGGGGAGGGCAGCCCCAGCATTTT. Protein sequence: CAWSRDRGGQPQHF.